These 4 T cell receptor beta chains share one sample of origin, sequenced in a study of T cells expressing NK-cell markers. With the 5' RACE reads reprocessed, TCRdb shows one record per CDR3 protein and no DNA. Here the sample table reports a few hundred thousand distinct CDR3 sequences. Sequencing was done on a sample of blood T cells: a sorted CD56 or NKG2C T cell subset, CD4+ or CD8+ T cells, or bulk PBMC T cells (not recorded which). Every receptor here comes from a woman in her forties or fifties in good health.

V is TRBV21-1 and J is TRBJ1-5; TCRdb picks TRBD1, but there is no DNA to check that call. TRBV21-1 is flagged as a pseudogene. The CDR3 has 16 residues. This CDR3 is CASSKVRATGIQPQHF.

The chain couples TRBV30 to TRBJ2-7; no DNA is available, so the TRBD1 call from TCRdb remains unchecked. This CDR3 has 13 amino acids. Germline values: CDR1 GTSNPN, CDR2 SVGIG (reference sequence). CDR3 loop: CAWVGQGVGEQYF.

V is TRBV24-1 and J is TRBJ2-1; TCRdb proposes TRBD2, but this gene call is untestable without DNA. The CDR3 is 15 residues long. The germline V gene has CDR1 KGHDR and CDR2 SFDVKD. CDR3 protein: CATKASGGNYNEQFF.

The chain combines TRBV29-1 with TRBJ2-5; no DNA is available, so the TRBD1 call from TCRdb remains unchecked. Looked up from germline, CDR1 is SQVTM and CDR2 is ANQGSEA. The CDR3 length is 13 residues. This chain's CDR3 is CSVDRGVLETQYF.